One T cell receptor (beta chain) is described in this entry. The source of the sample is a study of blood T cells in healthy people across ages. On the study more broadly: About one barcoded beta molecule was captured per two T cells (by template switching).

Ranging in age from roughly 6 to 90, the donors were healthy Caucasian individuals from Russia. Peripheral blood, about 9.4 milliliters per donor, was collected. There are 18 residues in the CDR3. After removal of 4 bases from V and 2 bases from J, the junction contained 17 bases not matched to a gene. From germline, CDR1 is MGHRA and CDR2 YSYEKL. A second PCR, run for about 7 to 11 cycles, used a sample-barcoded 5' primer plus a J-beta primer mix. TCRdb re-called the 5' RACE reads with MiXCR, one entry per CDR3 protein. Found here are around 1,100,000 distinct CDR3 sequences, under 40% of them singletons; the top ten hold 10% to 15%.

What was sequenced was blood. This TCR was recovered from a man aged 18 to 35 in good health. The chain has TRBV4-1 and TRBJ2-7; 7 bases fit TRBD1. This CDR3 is CASSLSTPGTEGPYEQYF. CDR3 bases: TGCGCCAGCAGCCTTTCCACACCCGGGACAGAGGGCCCCTACGAGCAGTACTTC.